This T cell receptor (beta chain) stems from a study of PD-1 blockade in classical Hodgkin lymphoma. Sequencing was performed with immunoSEQ multiplex PCR; in TCRdb, only in-frame clones are kept and a portion is missing. The sample holds 25,000 to 40,000 clones; 65% to 85% are singletons and the top ten take 17%. About this clone: Antigen specificity is unknown.

Germline V CDR1 and CDR2: SGHNT, YYREEE (reference sequence). V was trimmed by 2 bases and J by 3 bases, leaving 14 bases between them. This CDR3 region has 15 residues. Study-level results: Similar baseline diversity was found in complete responders and newly diagnosed patients.

Time point noted: cycle 4 day 1 (C4D1), after more than five weeks of nivolumab. With no exception, relapse followed autologous stem cell transplantation in all patients, and brentuximab vedotin exposure varied. The TCR comes from a human donor with classical Hodgkin lymphoma. V and J are TRBV5-4 and TRBJ1-1; D ambiguous. The starting material was peripheral blood mononuclear cells (PBMCs), obtained before the fourth cycle of nivolumab. In DNA, the CDR3 is TGTGCCAGCAGCTTTTCCACCTCACTCGACACTGAAGCTTTCTTT. It codes for CASSFSTSLDTEAFF.